These 7 T cell receptor beta chains came from one sample sequenced in a study of cytomegalovirus exposure and HLA in healthy donors. Vbeta (60) and Jbeta (13) primers were used in the PCR. Sequencing was performed with immunoSEQ multiplex PCR; in TCRdb, only in-frame clones are kept and a portion is missing. The table shows 200,000 to 250,000 clones, with approximately 84% occurring only once. Sequences were obtained from PBMCs. The receptor set was obtained from a woman aged 40 to 50 in good health and CMV-seronegative.

The chain links TRBV5-4 to TRBJ1-2; D not certain. Germline lookup yields CDR1 SGHNT and CDR2 YYREEE (reference sequence). V was trimmed by 0 bases and J by 1 base, leaving 4 bases between them. CDR3 length: 13 amino acids. The CDR3 nucleotides read TGTGCCAGCAGCTTGGACGGTAACTATGGCTACACCTTC. Translation gives CASSLDGNYGYTF. The whole variable domain, filled in from reference TRBV5-4 and TRBJ1-2, reads ETGVTQSPTHLIKTRGQQVTLRCSSQSGHNTVSWYQQALGQGPQFIFQYYREEENGRGNFPPRFSGLQFPNYSSELNVNALELDDSALYLCASSLDGNYGYTFGSGTRLTVV.

The count of this clone is one. V is TRBV14 and J is TRBJ2-7, with TRBD1 matching over 7 bases. The CDR3 is made up of 16 amino acids. Germline CDR1 reads SGHDN; CDR2 reads FVKESK. V trimming: 4 bases; J trimming: 3 bases; junction bases outside the gene matches: 12. CDR3 amino acids: CASSPGQSRSYYEQYF. The CDR3 region has the DNA TGTGCCAGCAGCCCGGGACAGTCCCGATCCTACTACGAGCAGTACTTC.

The V call is TRBV10-3, the J call TRBJ2-1, with 7 bases lining up with TRBD2. Germline V gene sequence: CDR1 ENHRY, CDR2 SYGVKD. The CDR3 runs 13 residues. With V trimmed by 6 bases and J by 5 bases, 4 bases remained unmatched. Here the CDR3 DNA reads TGTGCCATCAGGGCGGGGGAGAACAATGAGCAGTTCTTC. It specifies CAIRAGENNEQFF.

This sequence joins TRBV7-2 and TRBJ1-6, with 7 bases identical to TRBD1. This CDR3 spans 19 amino acids. Germline-derived CDR1 and CDR2 are SGHTA and FQGNSA. J was trimmed by 0 bases and V by 7 bases; bases with no gene match: 15. The CDR3 protein is CASTPRDSRHSSYNSPLHF. In DNA form, the CDR3 reads TGTGCCAGCACCCCCCGGGACAGCCGACATAGCTCCTATAATTCACCCCTCCACTTT.

The CDR3 region has the DNA TGTGCCAGCAGCTTCTACGGCACCGGGGAGCTGTTTTTT. Protein sequence: CASSFYGTGELFF. The chain employs TRBV7-2 and TRBJ2-2; unclear D gene. CDR1 and CDR2 (germline): SGHTA, FQGNSA. V lost 3 bases to trimming and J lost 4 bases, with 6 bases between them. The CDR3 has 13 residues.

This rearrangement joins TRBV11-3 to TRBJ2-2; 7 nucleotides line up with TRBD1. This CDR3 spans 16 amino acids. From germline, CDR1 is SGHNT and CDR2 YENEEA. Unmatched junction bases numbered 8, after V lost 6 bases and J lost 1 base. The DNA for the CDR3 is TGTGCCAGCAGTCCTCCGGGACAGAAGAACACCGGGGAGCTGTTTTTT. This codes for CASSPPGQKNTGELFF.

V usage is TRBV5-1 and J usage is TRBJ2-1, with D unclear. The CDR3 loop spans 13 amino acids. With 0 bases removed from V and 14 bases from J, the gap between germline ends came to 15 bases. Germline lookup yields CDR1 SGHRS and CDR2 YFSETQ. In nucleotides, the CDR3 is TGCGCCAGCAGCTTGGACCCCGCGAGTGTTGAGTTCTTC. Translation: CASSLDPASVEFF.